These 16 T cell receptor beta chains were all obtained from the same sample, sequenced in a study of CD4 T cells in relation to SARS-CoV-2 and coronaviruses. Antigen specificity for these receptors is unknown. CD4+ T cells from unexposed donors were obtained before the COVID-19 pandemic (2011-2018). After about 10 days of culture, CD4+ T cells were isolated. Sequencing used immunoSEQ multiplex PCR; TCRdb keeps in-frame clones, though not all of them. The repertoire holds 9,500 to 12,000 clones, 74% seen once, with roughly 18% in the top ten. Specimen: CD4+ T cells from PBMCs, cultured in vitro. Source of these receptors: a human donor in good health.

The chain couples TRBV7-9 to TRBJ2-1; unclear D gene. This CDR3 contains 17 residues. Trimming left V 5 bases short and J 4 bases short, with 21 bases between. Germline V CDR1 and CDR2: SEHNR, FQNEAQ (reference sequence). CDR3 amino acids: CASSKTPTHAEYNEQFF. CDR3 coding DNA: TGTGCCAGCAGCAAAACTCCCACCCACGCGGAGTACAATGAGCAGTTCTTC.

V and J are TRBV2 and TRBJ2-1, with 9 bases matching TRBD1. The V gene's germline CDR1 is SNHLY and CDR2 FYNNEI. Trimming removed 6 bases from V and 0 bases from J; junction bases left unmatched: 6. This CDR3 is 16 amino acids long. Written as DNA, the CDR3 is TGTGCCAGCAGCGGACAGGGGATCCCCTCCTACAATGAGCAGTTCTTC. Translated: CASSGQGIPSYNEQFF.

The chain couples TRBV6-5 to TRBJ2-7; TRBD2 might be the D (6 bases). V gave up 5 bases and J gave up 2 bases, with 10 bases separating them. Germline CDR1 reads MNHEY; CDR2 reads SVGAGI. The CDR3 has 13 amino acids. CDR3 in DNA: TGTGCCAGCAGTCGGGACTTCCCCTACGAGCAGTACTTC. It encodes CASSRDFPYEQYF.

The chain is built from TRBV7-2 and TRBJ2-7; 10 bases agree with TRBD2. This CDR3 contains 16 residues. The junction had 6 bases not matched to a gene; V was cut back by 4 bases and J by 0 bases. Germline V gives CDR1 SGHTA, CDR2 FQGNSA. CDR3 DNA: TGTGCCAGCAGCTCGGGACTAGCGAGAAGCTCCTACGAGCAGTACTTC. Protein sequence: CASSSGLARSSYEQYF.

The CDR3 here is CASSIGGVEGDTQYF. The CDR3 DNA is TGTGCCAGTAGTATAGGTGGGGTAGAGGGAGATACGCAGTATTTT. The gene calls are TRBV19 and TRBJ2-3; D is possibly TRBD2 (5 bases). Germline CDR1 and CDR2: LNHDA and SQIVND (reference sequence). With 1 base removed from V and 5 bases from J, the gap between germline ends came to 13 bases. This CDR3 region has 15 residues.

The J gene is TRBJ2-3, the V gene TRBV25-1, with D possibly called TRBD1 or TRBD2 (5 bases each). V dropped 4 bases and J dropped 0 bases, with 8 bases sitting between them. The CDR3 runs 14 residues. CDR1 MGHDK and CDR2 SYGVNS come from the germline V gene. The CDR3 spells CASSGGLSTDTQYF. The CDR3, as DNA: TGTGCCAGCAGTGGGGGGTTAAGCACAGATACGCAGTATTTT.

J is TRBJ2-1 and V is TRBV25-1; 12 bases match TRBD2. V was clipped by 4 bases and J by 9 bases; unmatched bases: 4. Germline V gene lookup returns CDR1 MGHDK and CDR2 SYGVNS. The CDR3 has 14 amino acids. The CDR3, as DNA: TGTGCCAGCAGTGGACTAGCGGGAGCCAGTGAGCAGTTCTTC. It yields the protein CASSGLAGASEQFF. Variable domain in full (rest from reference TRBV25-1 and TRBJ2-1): EADIYQTPRYLVIGTGKKITLECSQTMGHDKMYWYQQDPGMELHLIHYSYGVNSTEKGDLSSESTVSRIRTEHFPLTLESARPSHTSQYLCASSGLAGASEQFFGPGTRLTVL.

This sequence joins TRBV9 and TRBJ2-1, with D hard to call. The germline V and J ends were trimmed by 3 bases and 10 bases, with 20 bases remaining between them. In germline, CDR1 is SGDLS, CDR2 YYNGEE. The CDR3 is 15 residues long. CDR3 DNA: TGTGCCAGCAGCGCAAACAGTCAAGCGAGGCGCGAGCAGTTCTTC. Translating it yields CASSANSQARREQFF.

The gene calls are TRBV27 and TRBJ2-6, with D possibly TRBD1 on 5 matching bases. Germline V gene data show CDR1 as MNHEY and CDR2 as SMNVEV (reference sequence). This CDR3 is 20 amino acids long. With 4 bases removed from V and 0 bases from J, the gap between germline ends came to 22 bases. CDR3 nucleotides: TGTGCCAGCAGTTCCCTCTCGACAGAGATACTCTACTCTGGGGCCAACGTCCTGACTTTC. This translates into CASSSLSTEILYSGANVLTF.

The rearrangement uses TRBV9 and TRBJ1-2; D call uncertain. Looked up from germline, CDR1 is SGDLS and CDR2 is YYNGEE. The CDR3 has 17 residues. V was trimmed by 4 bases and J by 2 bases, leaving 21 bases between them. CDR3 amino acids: CASSPRGGDFGNYGYTF. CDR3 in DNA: TGTGCCAGCAGCCCTCGAGGTGGGGATTTTGGGAACTATGGCTACACCTTC.

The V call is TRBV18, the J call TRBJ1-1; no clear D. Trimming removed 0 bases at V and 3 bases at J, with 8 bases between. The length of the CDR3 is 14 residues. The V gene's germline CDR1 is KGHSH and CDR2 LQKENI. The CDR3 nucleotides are TGTGCCAGCTCACCACCGTCTGGTTACACTGAAGCTTTCTTT. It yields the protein CASSPPSGYTEAFF. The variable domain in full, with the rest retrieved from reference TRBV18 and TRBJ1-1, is NAGVMQNPRHLVRRRGQEARLRCSPMKGHSHVYWYRQLPEEGLKFMVYLQKENIIDESGMPKERFSAEFPKEGPSILRIQQVVRGDSAAYFCASSPPSGYTEAFFGQGTRLTVV.

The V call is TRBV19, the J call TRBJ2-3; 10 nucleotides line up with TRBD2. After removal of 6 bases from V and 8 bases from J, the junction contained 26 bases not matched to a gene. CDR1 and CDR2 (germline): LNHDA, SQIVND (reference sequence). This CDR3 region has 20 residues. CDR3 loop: CASSLPLSWTSGLKGATQYF. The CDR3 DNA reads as TGTGCCAGTAGCTTACCCCTATCTTGGACTAGCGGACTTAAGGGAGCTACGCAGTATTTT.

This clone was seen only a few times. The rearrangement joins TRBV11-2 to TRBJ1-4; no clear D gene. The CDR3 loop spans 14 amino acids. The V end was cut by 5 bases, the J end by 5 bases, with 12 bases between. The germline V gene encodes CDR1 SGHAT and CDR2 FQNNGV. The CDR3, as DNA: TGTGCCAGCAGCCCGCCGGTGACGAATGAAAAACTGTTTTTT. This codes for CASSPPVTNEKLFF. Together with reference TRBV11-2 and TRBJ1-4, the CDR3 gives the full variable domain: EAGVAQSPRYKIIEKRQSVAFWCNPISGHATLYWYQQILGQGPKLLIQFQNNGVVDDSQLPKDRFSAERLKGVDSTLKIQPAKLEDSAVYLCASSPPVTNEKLFFGSGTQLSVL.

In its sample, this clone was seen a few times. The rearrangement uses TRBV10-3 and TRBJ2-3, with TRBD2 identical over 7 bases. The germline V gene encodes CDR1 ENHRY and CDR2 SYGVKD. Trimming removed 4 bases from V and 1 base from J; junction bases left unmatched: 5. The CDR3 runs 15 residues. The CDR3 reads CAISASREGTDTQYF. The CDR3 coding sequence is TGTGCCATCAGTGCTTCCCGGGAGGGCACAGATACGCAGTATTTT.

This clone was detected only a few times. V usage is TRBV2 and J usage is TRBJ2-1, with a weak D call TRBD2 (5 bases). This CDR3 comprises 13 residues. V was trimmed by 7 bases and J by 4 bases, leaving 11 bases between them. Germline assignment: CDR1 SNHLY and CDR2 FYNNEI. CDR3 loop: CASIGLEYNEQFF. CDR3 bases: TGTGCCAGCATCGGACTGGAATACAATGAGCAGTTCTTC.

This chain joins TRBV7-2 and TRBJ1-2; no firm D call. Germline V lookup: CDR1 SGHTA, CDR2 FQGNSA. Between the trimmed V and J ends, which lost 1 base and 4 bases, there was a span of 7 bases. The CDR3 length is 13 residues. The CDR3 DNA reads TGTGCCAGCAGCTTAGAGTATACCTATGGCTACACCTTC. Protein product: CASSLEYTYGYTF.